The TCR beta chain under discussion was sequenced for a study of T cell repertoires in cytomegalovirus infection (dated by TCRdb to 2018 to 2020). For the wider study: The peptide stimulations were aimed at well-studied HLA-B-restricted epitopes as well as recently identified HLA-C-restricted CMV epitopes, whose presentation resists viral immunomodulation. Donor HLA type was relevant to the analysis, because carriage of CMV infection together with the matching HLA type was indicated by public TCR beta signatures. Here is what the overall study found, with its caveats: In both this cohort and an independent roughly 400-donor cohort, the cumulative frequency of public TCR beta family members distinguished carriers of CMV infection plus the relevant HLA type. In the ex vivo response, HLA-C-restricted CMV-specific TCR beta clonotypes were dominant, and in two of eight donors the single most frequent clonotype came from this HLA-C-restricted group.

The instrument was an Illumina HiSeq 1500. TCRdb ran its own pipeline on the public reads, namely fastp trimming at Q25 and MiXCR clone calling, and kept in-frame beta chains. Merged by CDR3 protein, the rows form single entries marked with the most common genes and DNA. A total of 360,000 or so distinct CDR3 sequences appear in this sample, roughly 34% of them only once. Roughly 13% of the sample comes from the top ten. With respect to this clonotype: Its target antigen remains unknown. The sample holds no much larger clone one base away, and base qualities are not on file.

The meaning of the sample's treatment or condition label: in vitro stimulation with specific CMV peptide epitopes to enrich CMV-specific T cells. The sample was cultured PBMCs, taken from culture after CMV antigen stimulation. This receptor was identified in a human donor in good health (CMV status not recorded). Some clones in this sample may be carry-over from other donors' samples.

The DNA is as follows: TGTGCCAGCAGTGCAGTCAAAGACCGGTTCTTC. The resulting protein is CASSAVKDRFF. Recombination joined TRBV2 with TRBJ2-1, with the D gene call left open. The CDR3, from cysteine to phenylalanine, totals 11 residues. CDR3 DNA is the only sequence kept; it has 33 bases, read in frame from the first base. V loses 4 bases of germline sequence and J loses 15 bases, and the interval between the two ends is 13 bases. According to the germline V gene, CDR1 reads SNHLY and CDR2 reads FYNNEI.